The 5 T cell receptor beta chains in this list originate from one sample, sequenced in a study of PD-L1 blockade in urothelial cancer. Time point denoted: pretreatment peripheral blood. Here immunoSEQ multiplex PCR was the method, and the copy in TCRdb shows in-frame clones only, minus some. The sample holds tens of thousands of clones, about 88% seen once. This specimen was PBMCs, taken around atezolizumab (anti-PD-L1) treatment. The receptors derive from a donor older than 35 with urothelial cancer.

CDR3 DNA: TGTGCCAGCAGCTTCGCGGGAGTGGGAGATGAGCAGTTCTTC. Protein product: CASSFAGVGDEQFF. The gene calls are TRBV7-9 and TRBJ2-1; 7 positions match TRBD2. The trim removed 3 bases at V and 8 bases at J, leaving 7 bases unmatched. Per germline, CDR1 SEHNR and CDR2 FQNEAQ (reference sequence). The CDR3 totals 14 residues.

The chain carries TRBV5-4 and TRBJ2-3; TRBD2 agrees at 8 bases. Trimming removed 2 bases from V and 2 bases from J; junction bases left unmatched: 7. Germline-derived CDR1 and CDR2 are SGHNT and YYREEE (reference sequence). CDR3 length equals 16 residues. CDR3 in amino acids: CASSLKREPDTDTQYF. The CDR3 DNA reads TGTGCCAGCAGCTTAAAGCGGGAGCCCGACACAGATACGCAGTATTTT.

This chain joins TRBV15 and TRBJ2-7; 9 positions match TRBD1. Unmatched junction bases numbered 9, after V lost 0 bases and J lost 3 bases. The CDR3 spans 17 residues. Germline V lookup: CDR1 LNHNV, CDR2 YYDKDF (reference sequence). CDR3 region: CATSREPPGTGYYEQYF. CDR3 coding DNA: TGTGCCACCAGCAGAGAACCGCCCGGGACAGGGTACTACGAGCAGTACTTC.

The chain carries TRBV28 and TRBJ1-2; 11 nucleotides match TRBD1. Per germline, CDR1 MDHEN and CDR2 SYDVKM. The J segment lost 5 bases and the V segment lost 6 bases, leaving 8 bases of the junction unmatched. This CDR3 spans 15 amino acids. Here the CDR3 DNA reads TGTGCCAGCAGGGGACAGGGGGTCCGTCCTTATGGCTACACCTTC. Its protein product is CASRGQGVRPYGYTF.

This chain connects TRBV18 to TRBJ2-5; maybe TRBD1 (6 bases). V was trimmed by 2 bases and J by 7 bases, leaving 20 bases between them. Per germline, CDR1 KGHSH and CDR2 LQKENI. There are 16 residues in the CDR3. The CDR3 nucleotides are TGTGCCAGCTCACCATCGCTCCCGGGACAAGGGGGGACCCAGTACTTC. Its protein product is CASSPSLPGQGGTQYF.